The sample holds a few counts of the clone carrying this T cell receptor beta chain. The data derive from a study of spatial heterogeneity in lung cancer. TCRdb ran MiXCR on the 5' RACE reads and lists one entry per CDR3 protein. The sample contains about 82,000 distinct CDR3 sequences, roughly an eighth of which appear only once. The CDR3 totals 12 residues. With 3 bases removed from V and 6 bases from J, the gap between germline ends came to 10 bases. Germline values: CDR1 SGHRS, CDR2 YFSETQ. As to time point: sample taken at primary tumor resection. Unsorted samples of tumor, nontumor lung or frozen PBMC had their whole RNA sequenced.

The chain joins TRBV5-1 to TRBJ2-7; no reliable D call. The TCR originated in a male donor with early-stage non-small cell lung cancer. This sample comprised PBMCs, obtained at surgery. Here the CDR3 reads CASSWGGGEQYF. The CDR3 DNA reads as TGCGCCAGCAGCTGGGGTGGCGGCGAGCAGTACTTC.